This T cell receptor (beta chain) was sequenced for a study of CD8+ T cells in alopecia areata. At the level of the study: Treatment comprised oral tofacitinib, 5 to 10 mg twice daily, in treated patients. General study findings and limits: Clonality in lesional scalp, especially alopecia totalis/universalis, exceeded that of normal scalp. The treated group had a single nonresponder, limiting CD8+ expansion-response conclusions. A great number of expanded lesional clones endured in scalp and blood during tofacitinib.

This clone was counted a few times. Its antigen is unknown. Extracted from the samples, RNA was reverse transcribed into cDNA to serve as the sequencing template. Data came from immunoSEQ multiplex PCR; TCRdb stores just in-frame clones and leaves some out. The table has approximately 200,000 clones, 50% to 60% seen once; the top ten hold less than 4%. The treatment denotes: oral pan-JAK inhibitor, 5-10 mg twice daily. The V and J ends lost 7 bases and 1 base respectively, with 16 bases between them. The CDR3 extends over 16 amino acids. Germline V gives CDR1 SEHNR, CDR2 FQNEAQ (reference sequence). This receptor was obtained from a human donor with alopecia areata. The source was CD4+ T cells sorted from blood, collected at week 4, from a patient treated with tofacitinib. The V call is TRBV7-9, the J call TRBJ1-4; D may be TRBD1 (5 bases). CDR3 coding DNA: TGTGCCAGCACCCAGGGCAGCTTGGGAACTAATGAAAAACTGTTTTTT. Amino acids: CASTQGSLGTNEKLFF.